This T cell receptor beta chain was sequenced in a study of shared clonotypes between healthy human individuals. CD8 cells regarded as naive lacked CD45RO, were positively chosen for CCR7, and omitted terminally differentiated effector memory CD45RA+ cells. This CDR3 is 14 amino acids long. The V end lost 5 bases, the J end lost 3 bases, and 14 bases lay between the germline ends. In germline, CDR1 is SGHVS, CDR2 FQNEAQ. Here immunoSEQ multiplex PCR was the method, and the copy in TCRdb shows in-frame clones only, minus some. The sample records around 2,000,000 clones, about 95% being singletons. V usage is TRBV7-8 and J usage is TRBJ2-7; no clear D gene. The sequenced material came from naive CD8+ T cells sorted from blood. The clonotype comes from a man between 18 and 29 years old in good health. The CDR3 loop is CASSELGLGYEQYF. The CDR3 DNA is TGTGCCAGCAGCGAACTCGGTCTGGGCTACGAGCAGTACTTC.